This TCR beta chain was observed in a study of Graves' ophthalmopathy and Graves' hyperthyroidism. At the level of the study: Hyperthyroidism counted as stable given no ophthalmopathy within 18 months of follow-up. The study, taken as a whole, reports: Most thyroid-expanded clonotypes exceeding 0.001 frequency were also found in blood.

Physicians reached a diagnosis by relying on clinical symptoms, serum thyroxine, TRAb, thyroid ultrasound and orbital computed tomography. RNA transcripts yielded amplified TCR beta CDR3 regions. Second-round multiplex PCR came after first-round RT-PCR with HTBI primers. TCRdb analysed the multiplex PCR reads with MiXCR anew, one entry per CDR3 protein. The sample lists 500,000 to 700,000 distinct CDR3 sequences; approximately 35% were seen once. The ends lost 3 bases at V and 6 bases at J; junction bases unmatched: 2. The length of the CDR3 is 14 residues. CDR1 SEHNR and CDR2 FQNEAQ come from the germline V gene (reference sequence). There are a few counts of this clonotype. What it binds is not known.

The receptor's source is an adult man with Graves' hyperthyroidism. The genes are TRBV7-9 and TRBJ1-5; 10 nucleotides agree with TRBD1. The sequencing input was peripheral blood or thyroid tissue (not recorded which). The CDR3 sequence is CASSFRDRGQPQHF. The CDR3 DNA follows: TGTGCCAGCAGCTTCCGGGACAGGGGTCAGCCCCAGCATTTT.